This entry describes one T cell receptor (beta chain). The antigen remains undetermined. This record belongs to a study of T cells in Graves' hyperthyroidism and ophthalmopathy. Whole-study context: Peripheral blood was secured at the point of initial diagnosis, before any treatment.

Germline V CDR1 and CDR2: MNHNS, SASEGT. The CDR3 covers 14 residues. V was shortened by 9 bases and J by 0 bases, with 15 bases between the two germline ends. Study results and caveats: Blood samples included most of the expanded thyroid clonotypes exceeding 0.001. Patients with ophthalmopathy were separated from those with stable hyperthyroidism by a 13 V-J model. Ophthalmopathy, which appeared later, was predicted by the model a median approximately six months before onset.

Amplification yielded TCR beta CDR3 regions, with RNA transcripts as the source. In the first-round RT-PCR of the TCR CDR3, the HTBI primer set was used. TCRdb re-derived calls from the multiplex PCR reads in MiXCR, one entry per CDR3 protein. The data contain over 400,000 distinct CDR3 sequences, 20% to 25% of them singletons. The rearrangement uses TRBV6-1 and TRBJ2-7, with a weak D call TRBD2 (5 bases). Sequencing input: blood. The receptor was isolated from a woman between 70 and 85 years old with Graves' ophthalmopathy. The CDR3 nucleotides are TGTGCCAGTAGAAGCGGTCGGGTCTCCTACGAGCAGTACTTC. It yields the protein CASRSGRVSYEQYF.